The T cell receptor (beta chain) under discussion was sequenced for a study of human T cells and chemical hapten exposure. A single record per CDR3 protein comes from TCRdb applying MiXCR to the RACE reads. The table lists 90,000 or so distinct CDR3 sequences, about 10% of them singletons. This clonotype occurred once. Indicated time point: patch test 1, 2 weeks after DPC sensitization. The treatment was: therapeutic diphenylcyclopropenone sensitization with weekly scalp DPC. Germline CDR1 reads KGHSH; CDR2 reads LQKENI. The CDR3 is made up of 15 amino acids. V lost 3 bases and J 9 bases, leaving 20 bases between the germline ends.

The sequence came from a man aged 35 to 55 with alopecia areata. Some clones in this sample may be carry-over from other donors' samples. This sample comprised whole blood, obtained in connection with sensitization to the hapten diphenylcyclopropenone (DPC). The rearrangement links TRBV18 to TRBJ2-5; D is perhaps TRBD2 (5 bases). The CDR3 DNA reads as TGTGCCAGCTCACCTTCGGAGGTCCCGGCGTCGGCCCAGTACTTC. It is translated as CASSPSEVPASAQYF.